The 21 T cell receptor beta chains below come from one sample, sequenced in a study of response to subunit inactivated influenza vaccine (dated by TCRdb to 2017 to 2018). Library prep was done by RT-PCR. Sequencing was carried out with an Illumina HiSeq 2500. TCRdb trimmed the raw reads at Q25, called clones with MiXCR and kept productive beta chains. Rows are unified per CDR3 protein, each entry keeping the most common DNA and genes. The sample yields hundreds of thousands of distinct CDR3 sequences; approximately 15% were counted once. The leading ten clones occupy less than 7% of the sample. The sequences come from PBMCs from blood, collected around two weeks before vaccination. All receptors come from a man aged 50-60 years who received an inactivated influenza vaccine. Donor details come from another sample of the same person, matched by shared clones.

The V gene is TRBV9, the J gene TRBJ2-7; 10 nucleotides match TRBD2. Germline trimming cut 0 bases from V and 3 bases from J; bases unmatched to any gene: 12. The CDR3 covers 18 residues. Germline V gene lookup returns CDR1 SGDLS and CDR2 YYNGEE. The CDR3 sequence is CASSVGTSGPSVFYEQYF. The DNA for the CDR3 is TGTGCCAGCAGCGTAGGGACTAGCGGCCCCTCCGTTTTCTACGAGCAGTACTTC.

This clonotype was observed a handful of times. This chain connects TRBV20-1 to TRBJ2-7; D unresolved. Germline values: CDR1 DFQATT, CDR2 SNEGSKA (reference sequence). V was trimmed by 3 bases and J by 0 bases, leaving 9 bases between them. The CDR3 length is 13 residues. The DNA for the CDR3 is TGCAGTGCTAGCCGGACGGACTCCTACGAGCAGTACTTC. Amino acid sequence: CSASRTDSYEQYF.

This clonotype has a count of ten or more. The chain combines TRBV4-3 with TRBJ2-1; 9 bases are a match to TRBD1. Germline CDR1 LGHNA, CDR2 YSLEER. This CDR3 spans 13 amino acids. The ends lost 4 bases at V and 13 bases at J; junction bases unmatched: 8. The CDR3: CASSRSRTGEQFF. In nucleotides, the CDR3 is TGCGCCAGCAGCCGGTCTAGGACAGGGGAACAGTTCTTC.

This clonotype was recorded at least ten times. The chain recombines TRBV7-2 with TRBJ2-2, with D hard to call. This CDR3 has 14 amino acids. Trimming cost V 1 base and J 5 bases, with 8 bases left between them. Germline-derived CDR1 and CDR2 are SGHTA and FQGNSA. This CDR3 reads CASSLVFSTGELFF. In nucleotides, the CDR3 is TGTGCCAGCAGCTTAGTTTTTAGTACCGGGGAGCTGTTTTTT.

This rearrangement joins TRBV7-8 to TRBJ2-1; 7 bases agree with TRBD2. The junction had 7 bases not matched to a gene; V was cut back by 1 base and J by 10 bases. CDR1 is SGHVS and CDR2 is FQNEAQ in the germline V gene. The CDR3 totals 14 residues. The CDR3 spells CASSLVGGKFEQFF. In DNA form, the CDR3 reads TGTGCCAGCAGCTTAGTGGGGGGGAAGTTCGAGCAGTTCTTC.

The V gene is TRBV15, the J gene TRBJ2-2; D uncertain. In germline, CDR1 is LNHNV, CDR2 YYDKDF (reference sequence). The CDR3 covers 18 residues. V was trimmed by 5 bases and J by 4 bases, leaving 23 bases between them. CDR3 in amino acids: CATSGQGFRQTFTGELFF. The CDR3 DNA follows: TGTGCCACCAGCGGTCAAGGGTTTAGGCAGACTTTCACCGGGGAGCTGTTTTTT.

Ten or more counts support this clonotype. The rearrangement joins TRBV20-1 to TRBJ2-7; TRBD2 aligns across 8 bases. The germline CDR1 and CDR2 sequences are DFQATT and SNEGSKA (reference sequence). The CDR3 extends over 15 amino acids. The ends lost 3 bases at V and 2 bases at J; junction bases unmatched: 9. CDR3 loop: CSASGRASRAYEQYF. Here the CDR3 DNA reads TGCAGTGCTAGCGGGAGGGCCTCTAGAGCCTACGAGCAGTACTTC.

This clonotype was seen ten or more times. The genes are TRBV28 and TRBJ2-7, with unresolved D. CDR1 and CDR2 from the germline V gene are MDHEN and SYDVKM. The CDR3 is made up of 13 amino acids. Trimming left V 2 bases short and J 2 bases short, with 7 bases between. CDR3 sequence reads: CASSLSRTYEQYF. The CDR3 nucleotides are TGTGCCAGCAGTTTAAGCAGGACCTACGAGCAGTACTTC.

This clonotype was detected only a few times. This rearrangement joins TRBV15 to TRBJ2-7; 9 bases map to TRBD1. V lost 2 bases and J lost 6; bases outside the gene matches: 5. Germline-derived CDR1 and CDR2 are LNHNV and YYDKDF (reference sequence). The CDR3 totals 14 residues. The CDR3 reads CATSRQTGGGEQYF. The CDR3 nucleotides read TGTGCCACCAGCAGACAAACAGGGGGCGGCGAGCAGTACTTC.

This clonotype has a handful of counts. The chain couples TRBV20-1 to TRBJ2-3; 12 bases align to TRBD2. CDR1 is DFQATT, CDR2 SNEGSKA, per germline (reference sequence). The CDR3 extends over 16 amino acids. V trimming: 4 bases; J trimming: 1 base; junction bases outside the gene matches: 6. The CDR3 spells CSAISLAGGGTDTQYF. CDR3 nucleotides: TGCAGTGCTATCTCTCTAGCGGGGGGGGGCACAGATACGCAGTATTTT.

CDR3 bases: TGTGCCAGCAGCCAAGTCGGACAGGAGCAGTTCTTC. Translated, it gives CASSQVGQEQFF. The chain couples TRBV4-2 to TRBJ2-1, with D perhaps TRBD1 (6 bases). Trimming left V 1 base short and J 10 bases short, with 8 bases between. The V gene's germline CDR1 is LGHNA and CDR2 YNFKEQ. The CDR3 loop spans 12 amino acids.

Here the CDR3 reads CASSLASGMFSEQYF. The CDR3 nucleotides read TGTGCCAGCAGCTTGGCTAGCGGGATGTTCTCCGAGCAGTACTTC. The V gene is TRBV7-9, the J gene TRBJ2-7; 9 bases match TRBD2. The V gene end was trimmed by 3 bases and the J gene end by 6 bases; junction bases not matched to a gene: 9. The CDR3 runs 15 residues. Looked up from germline, CDR1 is SEHNR and CDR2 is FQNEAQ (reference sequence).

The V call is TRBV4-1, the J call TRBJ2-2; 7 bases align to TRBD1. The CDR3 is 14 amino acids. V shed 2 bases, J shed 8 bases, and the junction held 5 bases outside the gene matches. Germline V gene data show CDR1 as MGHRA and CDR2 as YSYEKL. In DNA form, the CDR3 reads TGCGCCAGCAGCCAAAATACAGGGGCGGGGGAGCTGTTTTTT. It translates to CASSQNTGAGELFF.

This clonotype was seen more than once but under ten times. The chain carries TRBV9 and TRBJ2-4; weak D call: TRBD1 (6 bases). Trimming shortened V by 4 bases and J by 2 bases, and 13 bases separated the two germline ends. CDR3 length: 15 residues. Germline assignment: CDR1 SGDLS and CDR2 YYNGEE. The CDR3 region has the DNA TGTGCCAGCAGCTCTGTGGGGGCGCCCAAAAACATTCAGTACTTC. Residues: CASSSVGAPKNIQYF.

This clonotype was counted many times. The chain has TRBV29-1 and TRBJ2-7, with TRBD2 matching 11 bases. Trimming cost V 6 bases and J 0 bases; bases outside gene matches: 4. Germline CDR1 reads SQVTM; CDR2 reads ANQGSEA. This CDR3 comprises 14 residues. In nucleotides, the CDR3 is TGCAGCGTCACTAGCGGGAGTCGCTCCTACGAGCAGTACTTC. This encodes CSVTSGSRSYEQYF.

V and J are TRBV7-2 and TRBJ1-2, with D unclear. The CDR3 loop spans 13 amino acids. V lost 3 bases and J lost 6, with 11 bases in between. Germline V CDR1 and CDR2: SGHTA, FQGNSA. The CDR3 sequence: CASSFPDIDGYTF. The CDR3, as DNA: TGTGCCAGCAGCTTCCCTGACATAGATGGCTACACCTTC.

This clonotype was seen at least ten times. The genes are TRBV10-3 and TRBJ2-5, with 8 bases matching TRBD2. CDR3 length: 15 residues. Losses at the gene ends were 2 bases for V and 2 bases for J; bases not matched to a gene: 4. CDR1 is ENHRY, CDR2 SYGVKD, per germline. The chain's CDR3 is CAISETSGGQETQYF. CDR3 in DNA: TGTGCCATCAGTGAGACTAGCGGCGGACAAGAGACCCAGTACTTC.

This clonotype was recorded a few times. The rearrangement uses TRBV10-3 and TRBJ2-5, with D unclear. The CDR3 is made up of 13 amino acids. Germline V lookup: CDR1 ENHRY, CDR2 SYGVKD. The ends were cut back, 0 bases at V and 3 bases at J, with 5 bases in the middle. This chain's CDR3 is CAISESPKETQYF. In DNA, the CDR3 is TGTGCCATCAGTGAGTCACCCAAAGAGACCCAGTACTTC.

This clonotype was counted once. The chain uses TRBV6-4 and TRBJ1-6; a possible D gene is TRBD1 (6 bases). Trimming pared 2 bases from V and 5 bases from J, leaving 7 bases between. Per the germline V gene, CDR1 is MRHNA and CDR2 is SNTAGT. The CDR3 consists of 14 residues. This CDR3 is CASSDQGNNSPLHF. The CDR3 bases are TGTGCCAGCAGTGACCAGGGGAATAATTCACCCCTCCACTTT.

The chain links TRBV12-3 or TRBV12-4 to TRBJ2-1; D possibly corresponds to TRBD1 (5 bases). Between the trimmed V and J ends, which lost 0 bases and 7 bases, there was a span of 10 bases. There are 14 residues in the CDR3. CDR3 DNA: TGTGCCAGCAGTTTAGCGCTAGGGGCAAATGAGCAGTTCTTC. Protein sequence: CASSLALGANEQFF.

This clonotype was picked up a small number of times. The rearrangement joins TRBV18 to TRBJ1-5; TRBD1 agrees at 7 bases. V dropped 4 bases and J dropped 3; count of bases not matched to a gene: 6. The germline gives CDR1 KGHSH, CDR2 LQKENI. CDR3 length: 15 amino acids. The CDR3 protein is CASSQNQGDNQPQHF. In DNA, the CDR3 is TGTGCCAGCTCACAGAACCAGGGGGACAATCAGCCCCAGCATTTT.